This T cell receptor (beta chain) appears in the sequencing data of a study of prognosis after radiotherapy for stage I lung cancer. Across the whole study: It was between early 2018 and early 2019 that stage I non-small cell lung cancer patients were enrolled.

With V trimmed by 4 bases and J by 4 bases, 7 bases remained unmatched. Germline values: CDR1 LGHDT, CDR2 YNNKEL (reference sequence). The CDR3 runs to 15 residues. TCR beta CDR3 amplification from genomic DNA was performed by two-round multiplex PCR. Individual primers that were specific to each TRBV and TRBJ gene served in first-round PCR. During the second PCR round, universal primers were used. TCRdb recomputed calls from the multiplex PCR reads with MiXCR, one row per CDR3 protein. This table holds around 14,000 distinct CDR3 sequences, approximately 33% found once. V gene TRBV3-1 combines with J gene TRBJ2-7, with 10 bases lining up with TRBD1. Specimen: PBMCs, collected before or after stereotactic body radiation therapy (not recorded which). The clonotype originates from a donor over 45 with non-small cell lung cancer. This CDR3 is CASSPRTGGHYEQYV. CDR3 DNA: TGTGCCAGCAGCCCCCGGACAGGGGGTCATTACGAGCAGTACGTC.